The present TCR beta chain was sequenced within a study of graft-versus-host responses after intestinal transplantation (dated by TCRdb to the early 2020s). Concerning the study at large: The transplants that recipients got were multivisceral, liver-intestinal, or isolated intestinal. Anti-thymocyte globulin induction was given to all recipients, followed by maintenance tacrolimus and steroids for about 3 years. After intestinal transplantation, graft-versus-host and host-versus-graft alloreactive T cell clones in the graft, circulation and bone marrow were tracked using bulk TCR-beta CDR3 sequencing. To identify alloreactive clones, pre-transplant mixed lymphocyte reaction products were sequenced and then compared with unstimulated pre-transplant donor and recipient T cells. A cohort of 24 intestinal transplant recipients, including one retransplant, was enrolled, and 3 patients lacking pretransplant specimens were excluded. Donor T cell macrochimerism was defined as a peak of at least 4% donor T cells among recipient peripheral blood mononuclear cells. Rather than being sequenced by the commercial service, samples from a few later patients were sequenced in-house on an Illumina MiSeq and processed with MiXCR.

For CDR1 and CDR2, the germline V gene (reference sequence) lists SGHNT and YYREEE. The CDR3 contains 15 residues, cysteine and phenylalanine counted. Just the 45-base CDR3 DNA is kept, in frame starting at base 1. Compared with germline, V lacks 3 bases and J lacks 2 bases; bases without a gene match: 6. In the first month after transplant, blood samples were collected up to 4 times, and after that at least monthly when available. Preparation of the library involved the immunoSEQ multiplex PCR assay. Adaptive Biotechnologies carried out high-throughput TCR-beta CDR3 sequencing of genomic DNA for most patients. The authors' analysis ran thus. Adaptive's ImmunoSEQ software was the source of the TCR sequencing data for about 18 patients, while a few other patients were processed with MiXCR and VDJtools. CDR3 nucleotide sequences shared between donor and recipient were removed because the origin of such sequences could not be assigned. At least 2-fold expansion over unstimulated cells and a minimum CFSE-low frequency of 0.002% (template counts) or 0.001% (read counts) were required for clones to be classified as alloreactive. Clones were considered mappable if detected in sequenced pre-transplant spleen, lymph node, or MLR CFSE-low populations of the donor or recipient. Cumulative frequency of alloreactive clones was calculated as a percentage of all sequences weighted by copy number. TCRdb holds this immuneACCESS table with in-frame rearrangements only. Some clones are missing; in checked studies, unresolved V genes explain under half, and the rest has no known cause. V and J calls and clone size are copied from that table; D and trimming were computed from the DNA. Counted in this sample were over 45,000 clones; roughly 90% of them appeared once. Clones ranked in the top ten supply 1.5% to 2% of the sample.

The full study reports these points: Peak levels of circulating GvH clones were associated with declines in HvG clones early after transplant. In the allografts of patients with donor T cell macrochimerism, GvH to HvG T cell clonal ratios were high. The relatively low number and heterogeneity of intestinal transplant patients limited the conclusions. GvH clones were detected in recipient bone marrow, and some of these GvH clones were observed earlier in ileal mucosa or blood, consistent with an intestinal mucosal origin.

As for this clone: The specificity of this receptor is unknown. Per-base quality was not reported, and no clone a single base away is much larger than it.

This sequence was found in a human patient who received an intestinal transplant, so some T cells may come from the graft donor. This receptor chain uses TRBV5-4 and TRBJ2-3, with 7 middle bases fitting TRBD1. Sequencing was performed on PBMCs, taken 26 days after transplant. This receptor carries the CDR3 CASSSRDSPTDTQYF. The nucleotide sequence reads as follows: TGTGCCAGCAGCTCAAGGGACAGCCCCACAGATACGCAGTATTTT.